Shown below are 21 T cell receptor beta chains from a single sample sequenced in a study of T cell responses to AZD1222 COVID-19 vaccine. Sequencing used immunoSEQ multiplex PCR; TCRdb keeps in-frame clones, though not all of them. The sample lists 140,000 to 150,000 clones; 75% to 90% were seen once. Sequenced here: peripheral blood, sampled on day 0 of AZD1222 vaccination. The origin of the receptors is an adult in good health.

This chain joins TRBV28 and TRBJ1-1; TRBD1 matches at 11 bases. With V trimmed by 4 bases and J by 4 bases, 8 bases remained unmatched. Germline V lookup: CDR1 MDHEN, CDR2 SYDVKM. This CDR3 comprises 16 residues. CDR3 in DNA: TGTGCCAGCAGTTCCCATCCCGGGACAGGGGGCACTGAAGCTTTCTTT. Protein: CASSSHPGTGGTEAFF. Full variable domain (outside the CDR3, taken from reference TRBV28 and TRBJ1-1): DVKVTQSSRYLVKRTGEKVFLECVQDMDHENMFWYRQDPGLGLRLIYFSYDVKMKEKGDIPEGYSVSREKKERFSLILESASTNQTSMYLCASSSHPGTGGTEAFFGQGTRLTVV.

V and J are TRBV11-2 and TRBJ2-5; TRBD2 agrees at 9 bases. Trimming removed 1 base from V and 5 bases from J; junction bases left unmatched: 5. The CDR3 totals 15 residues. Looked up from germline, CDR1 is SGHAT and CDR2 is FQNNGV. CDR3 protein: CASSLVRGGQETQYF. The CDR3 DNA follows: TGTGCCAGCAGCTTAGTGCGGGGGGGCCAGGAGACCCAGTACTTC.

This clone came up a few times. The chain uses TRBV5-8 and TRBJ1-1, with a weak D call TRBD1 (6 bases). Germline V lookup: CDR1 SGHTS, CDR2 YDEGEE. V dropped 5 bases and J dropped 0 bases, with 14 bases sitting between them. This CDR3 is 15 amino acids long. The CDR3 DNA sequence: TGTGCCAGCAGACGGGGATCAGGGGTGAACACTGAAGCTTTCTTT. Its translation is CASRRGSGVNTEAFF.

J is TRBJ2-3 and V is TRBV3-1 (or the pseudogene TRBV3-2); D is unresolved. The CDR3 contains 13 residues. Germline CDR1 and CDR2: LGHDT and YNNKEL (reference sequence). V lost 0 bases and J 10 bases, leaving 11 bases between the germline ends. In DNA form, the CDR3 reads TGTGCCAGCAGCCAAGATCGGCACAGCTCGCAGTATTTT. It yields the protein CASSQDRHSSQYF.

V gene TRBV29-1 combines with J gene TRBJ1-5, with a tentative D call TRBD1 (6 bases). V was shortened by 8 bases and J by 5 bases, with 13 bases between the two germline ends. The CDR3 is made up of 12 amino acids. Germline values: CDR1 SQVTM, CDR2 ANQGSEA. The CDR3 DNA sequence: TGCAGCTCACTACAGGGTTATCAGCCCCAGCATTTT. It translates to CSSLQGYQPQHF.

This chain uses TRBV30 with TRBJ1-1, with 11 positions matching TRBD1. The CDR3 has 15 residues. With 6 bases clipped from V and 0 bases from J, the junction kept 6 bases outside the gene matches. Germline lookup yields CDR1 GTSNPN and CDR2 SVGIG (reference sequence). CDR3 DNA sequence: TGTGCCTGTAGACGGACAGGGGGCATGAACACTGAAGCTTTCTTT. Protein sequence: CACRRTGGMNTEAFF. Variable domain in full (rest from reference TRBV30 and TRBJ1-1): SQTIHQWPATLVQPVGSPLSLECTVEGTSNPNLYWYRQAAGRGLQLLFYSVGIGQISSEVPQNLSASRPQDRQFILSSKKLLLSDSGFYLCACRRTGGMNTEAFFGQGTRLTVV.

This rearrangement joins TRBV5-1 to TRBJ2-5, with 8 positions matching TRBD2. V was clipped by 0 bases and J by 5 bases; unmatched bases: 6. Per the germline V gene, CDR1 is SGHRS and CDR2 is YFSETQ. CDR3 length equals 15 residues. The CDR3 spells CASSLVGSGVETQYF. DNA for the CDR3: TGCGCCAGCAGCTTGGTGGGTAGCGGGGTGGAGACCCAGTACTTC.

In its sample, this clone was seen a few times. The chain links TRBV19 to TRBJ1-6; a weak D match, TRBD1 (6 bases). CDR1 and CDR2 from the germline V gene are LNHDA and SQIVND (reference sequence). The CDR3 runs 11 residues. Trimming took off 5 bases at V and 14 bases at J, with 10 bases between the two ends. CDR3 DNA: TGTGCCAGTAGTGAGGGGGTCACCCTCCACTTT. This codes for CASSEGVTLHF.

The CDR3 DNA reads TGTGCCAGCAGCGGACGGACAGGGTCAAATTCACCCCTCCACTTT. This translates into CASSGRTGSNSPLHF. The rearrangement links TRBV6-5 to TRBJ1-6; TRBD1 aligns across 8 bases. With V trimmed by 6 bases and J by 7 bases, 8 bases remained unmatched. The CDR3 runs to 15 residues. Germline lookup yields CDR1 MNHEY and CDR2 SVGAGI.

This CDR3 is CASSLWTGRGEQYF. The CDR3 coding sequence is TGTGCCAGCTCCCTCTGGACTGGGCGGGGAGAGCAGTACTTC. The chain uses TRBV18 and TRBJ2-7, with a tentative D call TRBD2 (6 bases). The V end was cut by 6 bases, the J end by 7 bases, with 19 bases between. This CDR3 has 14 residues. The germline gives CDR1 KGHSH, CDR2 LQKENI.

The J gene is TRBJ2-1, the V gene TRBV4-2, with 7 bases fitting TRBD2. CDR3 length equals 16 residues. Losses at the gene ends were 3 bases for V and 0 bases for J; bases not matched to a gene: 5. CDR1 is LGHNA, CDR2 YNFKEQ, per germline. The CDR3 DNA is TGTGCCAGCAGCCAGACCCTAGCGGTCTCCTACAATGAGCAGTTCTTC. Protein: CASSQTLAVSYNEQFF.

This clone was recorded a few times. This chain joins TRBV6-5 and TRBJ1-1, with D possibly matching TRBD1 (6 bases). Germline values: CDR1 MNHEY, CDR2 SVGAGI. The V gene lost 0 bases and the J gene lost 4 bases, with 15 bases spanning the gap. The CDR3 contains 16 residues. The CDR3 sequence: CASSYSIPGAGTEAFF. The CDR3 DNA sequence: TGTGCCAGCAGTTACTCGATCCCAGGGGCGGGCACTGAAGCTTTCTTT.

The chain couples TRBV7-9 to TRBJ2-5; no clear D. The CDR3 has 12 residues. V dropped 5 bases and J dropped 2 bases, with 6 bases sitting between them. Germline loops: CDR1 SEHNR, CDR2 FQNEAQ (reference sequence). The CDR3 bases are TGTGCCAGCAGCACCCAGCAAGAGACCCAGTACTTC. Translated, it gives CASSTQQETQYF. Together with reference TRBV7-9 and TRBJ2-5, the CDR3 gives the full variable domain: DTGVSQNPRHKITKRGQNVTFRCDPISEHNRLYWYRQTLGQGPEFLTYFQNEAQLEKSRLLSDRFSAERPKGSFSTLEIQRTEQGDSAMYLCASSTQQETQYFGPGTRLLVL.

J is TRBJ2-1 and V is TRBV5-1; D gene ambiguous. V lost 1 base to trimming and J lost 0 bases, with 8 bases between them. CDR3 length equals 15 residues. Germline V lookup: CDR1 SGHRS, CDR2 YFSETQ. The CDR3 nucleotides read TGCGCCAGCAGCTTGAACGAAAACTCCTACAATGAGCAGTTCTTC. This encodes CASSLNENSYNEQFF.

The rearrangement uses TRBV27 and TRBJ1-2; tentatively, D is TRBD1 (5 bases). The V gene's germline CDR1 is MNHEY and CDR2 SMNVEV (reference sequence). Trimming left V 5 bases short and J 3 bases short, with 7 bases between. CDR3 length: 12 amino acids. CDR3 bases: TGTGCCAGCAGTGACAGTTACTATGGCTACACCTTC. It yields the protein CASSDSYYGYTF.

This clone was counted between two and nine times. The chain employs TRBV7-9 and TRBJ1-1, with D possibly TRBD1 on 6 matching bases. Germline V gene lookup returns CDR1 SEHNR and CDR2 FQNEAQ (reference sequence). This CDR3 spans 11 amino acids. The V end lost 5 bases, the J end lost 8 bases, and 9 bases lay between the germline ends. CDR3 loop: CASSGTGEAFF. The CDR3 DNA reads TGTGCCAGCAGCGGTACAGGGGAAGCTTTCTTT.

The chain couples TRBV7-6 to TRBJ2-2; 7 nucleotides match TRBD1. The V segment lost 1 base and the J segment 0 bases; nucleotides outside the gene matches: 5. The CDR3 runs 17 residues. Looked up from germline, CDR1 is SGHVS and CDR2 is FNYEAQ. CDR3 sequence: CASSLDRGDANTGELFF. CDR3 DNA: TGTGCCAGCAGCTTAGACAGGGGTGACGCGAACACCGGGGAGCTGTTTTTT. Filled out from reference TRBV7-6 and TRBJ2-2, the complete variable domain reads GAGVSQSPRYKVTKRGQDVALRCDPISGHVSLYWYRQALGQGPEFLTYFNYEAQQDKSGLPNDRFSAERPEGSISTLTIQRTEQRDSAMYRCASSLDRGDANTGELFFGEGSRLTVL.

This sequence joins TRBV6-1 and TRBJ2-7; 9 bases align to TRBD1. The CDR3 totals 16 residues. J lost 0 bases, V lost 3 bases, and 6 bases had no gene match. The germline gives CDR1 MNHNS, CDR2 SASEGT. CDR3 coding DNA: TGTGCCAGCAGTGATGACAGGGGGGGAACCTCCTACGAGCAGTACTTC. Its translation is CASSDDRGGTSYEQYF.

J is TRBJ2-5 and V is TRBV4-1, with D possibly being TRBD1 (6 bases). Germline CDR1 is MGHRA and CDR2 is YSYEKL. V gave up 0 bases and J gave up 3 bases, with 11 bases separating them. CDR3 length equals 15 residues. Here the CDR3 reads CASSQDGRTEETQYF. Written as DNA, the CDR3 is TGCGCCAGCAGCCAAGATGGCCGGACAGAAGAGACCCAGTACTTC.

The V gene is TRBV3-1 (or the pseudogene TRBV3-2), the J gene TRBJ2-3; 10 bases map to TRBD2. This CDR3 has 15 amino acids. The germline V gene has CDR1 LGHDT and CDR2 YNNKEL (reference sequence). J gave up 3 bases and V 4 bases, and 4 bases lay outside the gene matches. CDR3 sequence reads: CASSRPGLATDTQYF. CDR3 DNA: TGTGCCAGCAGCCGACCGGGACTAGCGACAGATACGCAGTATTTT.

The chain couples TRBV4-1 to TRBJ2-5; 8 bases map to TRBD2. The CDR3 is made up of 14 amino acids. Trimming at V came to 4 bases and at J to 5 bases, leaving 6 bases not matched to a gene. Germline CDR1 reads MGHRA; CDR2 reads YSYEKL. CDR3 in DNA: TGCGCCAGCAGCCCGAGCGGGGGCCGGGAGACCCAGTACTTC. It codes for CASSPSGGRETQYF.